This record concerns one T cell receptor beta chain sequence. The timepoints at which blood was sampled were baseline, cycle 4 day 1, and cycle 7 day 1. This specimen comes from a study of OX40 agonist ivuxolimab in advanced cancers. Germline CDR1 reads SGHNT; CDR2 reads YYREEE (reference sequence). The CDR3 is made up of 17 amino acids. Trimming took 5 bases from V and 0 from J, leaving 17 bases between them. Data came from immunoSEQ multiplex PCR; TCRdb stores just in-frame clones and leaves some out. Altogether approximately 66,000 clones are present, just over 85% being singletons, with the ten largest covering 0.65% to 0.9%.

The V and J genes are TRBV5-4 and TRBJ2-2, with no clear D. The specimen comprised CD4+ or CD8+ T cells sorted from blood, sampled in a trial of the OX40 agonist ivuxolimab. This sequence originates from an adult with an advanced solid tumor such as melanoma, head and neck, liver or kidney cancer. The CDR3, as DNA: TGTGCCAGCAGTCTCCCTACAACCCCAACGAACACCGGGGAGCTGTTTTTT. This translates into CASSLPTTPTNTGELFF.